The rows below give T cell receptor beta chains drawn from one sample of a study of T cell changes during pregnancy in multiple sclerosis. This table comes from immunoSEQ multiplex PCR, and its TCRdb copy is limited to in-frame clones, with some not included. The table lists more than 55,000 clones, 92% of them singletons. Sequenced here: peripheral blood, sampled in the first trimester of pregnancy. The receptors stem from a female donor in good health, enrolled as a control in a pregnancy study. Both conserved end residues are part of each CDR3. D genes are given only for firm matches. For some rows the clone size is stated as once, few or many, or as a class when expanded; others skip it.

size	D	V	J	DNA	CDR3
once	TRBD1	TRBV7-9	TRBJ2-7	TGTGCCAGCAGCTTAGCTCCGGGACAGGGATCATACGAGCAGTACTTC	CASSLAPGQGSYEQYF
-	TRBD1	TRBV10-3	TRBJ2-7	TGTGCCATCAGGAGGAAGGGGACAGCATCCTACGAGCAGTACTTC	CAIRRKGTASYEQYF
-	TRBD1	TRBV5-1	TRBJ2-1	TGCGCCAGCAGCTTGGTGGGACAGGGAGGGAATGAGCAGTTCTTC	CASSLVGQGGNEQFF
-	-	TRBV5-1	TRBJ2-7	TGCGCCAGCAGCTTGGAGCCCTCTCGCTACGAGCAGTACTTC	CASSLEPSRYEQYF
-	TRBD1	TRBV18	TRBJ2-7	TGTGCCAGCTCACCGGGACAGGACCACGAGCAGTACTTC	CASSPGQDHEQYF
-	TRBD1	TRBV18	TRBJ2-2	TGTGCCAGCTCACCAGTCGCCAGGGGGCGAACCGGGGAGCTGTTTTTT	CASSPVARGRTGELFF
-	-	TRBV5-1	TRBJ1-5	TGCGCCAGCAGCTTGGATGGCAGGGTCAATCAGCCCCAGCATTTT	CASSLDGRVNQPQHF
-	-	TRBV5-1	TRBJ2-7	TGCGCCAGCAGCTTGAGCCTGGCAGGGTTAAACTACGAGCAGTACTTC	CASSLSLAGLNYEQYF
few	-	TRBV13	TRBJ2-7	TGTGCCAGCAGCCCGGGGTCAGGCCCCTACGAGCAGTACTTC	CASSPGSGPYEQYF
-	-	TRBV27	TRBJ2-7	TGTGCCAGCAGTTTAGTTAGGTCTGGACAATACTACGAGCAGTACTTC	CASSLVRSGQYYEQYF
many	-	TRBV28	TRBJ2-7	TGTGCCAGCAGTTTGACAAAAAACGAGCAGTACTTC	CASSLTKNEQYF
-	TRBD2	TRBV27	TRBJ2-7	TGTGCCAGCAGTGTCACTAGCGGGAGAAATCACGAGCAGTACTTC	CASSVTSGRNHEQYF
-	TRBD1	TRBV7-6	TRBJ2-2	TGTGCCAGCAGAGCCGGGACAGGGACGATCGGGGAGCTGTTTTTT	CASRAGTGTIGELFF
-	-	TRBV7-2	TRBJ2-2	TGTGCCAGCAGCTTTAGCGCGAACACCGGGGAGCTGTTTTTT	CASSFSANTGELFF
-	TRBD1	TRBV18	TRBJ1-5	TGTGCCAGCTCACCCGGGGGGGCCGGGACAGGGGACATTCTCAATCAGCCCCAGCATTTT	CASSPGGAGTGDILNQPQHF
-	-	TRBV6-5	TRBJ2-5	TGTGCCAGCAGTCGGGGGGAGACCCAGTACTTC	CASSRGETQYF
-	-	TRBV20-1	TRBJ2-1	TGCAGTGTGGAGGTACCGGGTGAGCAGTTCTTC	CSVEVPGEQFF
-	TRBD1	TRBV11-2	TRBJ2-3	TGTGCCAGCAGCTTCTTAGCAAGGCAACAGGGGTGGGGTACAGATACGCAGTATTTT	CASSFLARQQGWGTDTQYF
-	TRBD2	TRBV28	TRBJ2-1	TGTGCCAGCAGTGCCGGGACTAGCGGGAGTAAGAATGAGCAGTTCTTC	CASSAGTSGSKNEQFF
-	TRBD1	TRBV5-1	TRBJ2-2	TGCGCCAGCAGCTTGGATACGGGACAGGGGGCATACACCGGGGAGCTGTTTTTT	CASSLDTGQGAYTGELFF
-	-	TRBV5-4	TRBJ2-2	TGTGCCAGCAGCTTCGTGCGGGAGAACACCGGGGAGCTGTTTTTT	CASSFVRENTGELFF
-	TRBD2	TRBV28	TRBJ2-5	TGTGCCAGCAGTTTACTAGCGGAAGAGACCCAGTACTTC	CASSLLAEETQYF
few	-	TRBV10-2	TRBJ1-4	TGCGCCAGCAGGACGGGAGAAAAACTGTTTTTT	CASRTGEKLFF
once	-	TRBV29-1	TRBJ2-7	TGCAGCGTTGAAGAGAGGCAGCCCTACGAGCAGTACTTC	CSVEERQPYEQYF
-	TRBD1	TRBV27	TRBJ2-1	TGTGCCAGCAGCCGATCTCCCGACAGGGTGAATGAGCAGTTCTTC	CASSRSPDRVNEQFF
-	TRBD2	TRBV30	TRBJ2-7	TGTGCCTGGAGTGTTTTAGCGGGAGGCCAGTACTTC	CAWSVLAGGQYF
-	-	TRBV18	TRBJ2-5	TGTGCCAGCTCCTCAGGCCCGGAGACCCAGTACTTC	CASSSGPETQYF
-	TRBD2	TRBV29-1	TRBJ2-1	TGCAGCGTTGAGGGACTAGCGGGAGGGAGGTCCTACAATGAGCAGTTCTTC	CSVEGLAGGRSYNEQFF
-	TRBD2	TRBV5-6	TRBJ2-7	TGTGCCAGCAGCCTCATAGCGGGAGGGCCCTACGAGCAGTACTTC	CASSLIAGGPYEQYF
-	-	TRBV5-6	TRBJ2-4	TGTGCCAGCAGAAAAAGAGGGGGGGCGGCCAAAAACATTCAGTACTTC	CASRKRGGAAKNIQYF
-	-	TRBV5-1	TRBJ1-1	TGCGCCAGCAGCCCGGGACTTAACACTGAAGCTTTCTTT	CASSPGLNTEAFF
-	TRBD1	TRBV28	TRBJ2-1	TGTGCCAGCTGGGACAGAATAAACAATGAGCAGTTCTTC	CASWDRINNEQFF
once	-	TRBV5-1	TRBJ1-3	TGCGCCAGCAGCCCGAGGTGGGGCCAGGCCCCTGGAAACACCATATATTTT	CASSPRWGQAPGNTIYF
-	-	TRBV2	TRBJ1-1	TGTGCCAGCAGTAGAAGAGACGGGGAAAAGTCCACTGAAGCTTTCTTT	CASSRRDGEKSTEAFF
-	TRBD1	TRBV6-1	TRBJ2-7	TGTGCCAGCAACCCCCGAGGGGGCGCGTACGAGCAGTACTTC	CASNPRGGAYEQYF
-	TRBD1	TRBV6-1	TRBJ1-4	TGTGCCAGCATAAGGGACAGGGAGGGTGAAAAACTGTTTTTT	CASIRDREGEKLFF
-	-	TRBV11-3	TRBJ2-3	TGTGCCAGCAGCTCCGCCGGGACTAGCACAGATACGCAGTATTTT	CASSSAGTSTDTQYF
-	-	TRBV2	TRBJ2-2	TGTGCCAGCAGTGAAACGAAGCCCGGGGAGCTGTTTTTT	CASSETKPGELFF
-	-	TRBV2	TRBJ2-7	TGTGCCAGCAGGACGATACGGGACTTTCCCTACGAGCAGTACTTC	CASRTIRDFPYEQYF
few	-	TRBV9	TRBJ2-1	TGTGCCAGCAGCCCTCAAATCCCTTCGAGAGGGAATGAGCAGTTCTTC	CASSPQIPSRGNEQFF
-	TRBD1	TRBV9	TRBJ2-1	TGTGCCAGCAGCGTACCTGACAGGGACAATGAGCAGTTCTTC	CASSVPDRDNEQFF